The entry below describes one TCR beta chain. Its specificity is not known. PCR was performed using 60 Vbeta and 13 Jbeta primers. Generated by immunoSEQ multiplex PCR, the TCRdb table keeps only in-frame clones and is missing some. The sample totals some 130,000 clones. Germline assignment: CDR1 SQVTM and CDR2 ANQGSEA. The V end lost 1 base, the J end lost 4 bases, and 15 bases lay between the germline ends. The CDR3 contains 15 residues. This sample is part of a study of cytomegalovirus exposure and HLA in healthy donors. Study results and limitations: The study put about 180 TCR beta chains on its list as cytomegalovirus-associated.

Sequencing input: PBMCs. The V call is TRBV29-1, the J call TRBJ2-3; weak D call: TRBD1 (5 bases). The receptor was derived from a man aged 18 to 30 in good health and CMV-seronegative. CDR3 region: CSVEGSRALSDTQYF. CDR3 DNA: TGCAGCGTTGAAGGTTCCAGGGCGCTCTCAGATACGCAGTATTTT.